This TCR beta chain was obtained from a study of graft-versus-host responses after intestinal transplantation. Study outcomes and limitations: The marrow of recipients harbored GvH clones, and ileum or blood showed some of them first. Elevated graft-versus-host to host-versus-graft clonal ratios in allografts were recorded for patients with graft-donor T cell macrochimerism.

V was cut by 0 bases and J by 4 bases, with 13 bases left in between. Germline V CDR1 and CDR2: SGHRS, YFSETQ. The CDR3 has 15 residues. Irradiated stimulators labeled with violet dye, 200,000 in number, were plated with 200,000 CFSE-labeled responders. Libraries were prepared by immunoSEQ multiplex PCR; TCRdb keeps only in-frame clonotypes and omits some of them. The repertoire includes over 20,000 clones, 40% of them detected once, and about 0.7% sits in the top ten. This clone was observed once. Here the sequenced sample was alloreactive CD4+ T cells from a mixed lymphocyte reaction culture, taken before intestinal transplant. Subset given: CFSE-low proliferating T cells sorted from approximately 6-day pre-transplant mixed lymphocyte reaction (GvH or HvG direction). This sequence originates from a human patient who received an intestinal transplant. This chain connects TRBV5-1 to TRBJ1-1; D possibly corresponds to TRBD1 (5 bases). CDR3 bases: TGCGCCAGCAGCTTGGTATGGGGGGGACGCACTGAAGCTTTCTTT. Protein: CASSLVWGGRTEAFF.